The next 14 T cell receptor beta chains were all read from a single sample in a study of metastatic and nonmetastatic thyroid tumors. No treatment had been given to any patient before thyroid surgery. TCRdb reprocessed the PCR reads via MiXCR. The data contain almost 5,500 clones, 33% of them singletons. The sample consisted of adjacent normal tissue. These receptors were taken from a female donor with papillary thyroid cancer or a benign thyroid nodule (not recorded which). Some clones in this sample may be carry-over from other donors' samples.

This chain joins TRBV20-1 and TRBJ2-7; possibly TRBD1 for D (5 bases). The CDR3 contains 13 residues. CDR1 and CDR2 (germline): DFQATT, SNEGSKA (reference sequence). The V end lost 3 bases, the J end lost 5 bases, and 14 bases lay between the germline ends. In nucleotides, the CDR3 is TGCAGTGCTAGCTTCCAACAGGACCACGAGCAGTACTTC. As protein: CSASFQQDHEQYF.

This clone is deemed medium-sized (0.01 to 0.1%). V usage is TRBV5-5 and J usage is TRBJ2-3; TRBD1 matches at 7 bases. V gave up 1 base and J gave up 1 base; unmatched junction bases: 6. Germline V gene data show CDR1 as SGHKS and CDR2 as YYEKEE (reference sequence). This CDR3 has 16 amino acids. The CDR3 reads CASSLRTGFGTDTQYF. CDR3 DNA: TGTGCCAGCAGCTTGCGGACAGGCTTCGGCACAGATACGCAGTATTTT.

The chain combines TRBV3-1 with TRBJ1-2, with 7 bases that match TRBD1. Trimming removed 2 bases from V and 2 bases from J; junction bases left unmatched: 5. The CDR3 extends over 15 amino acids. The V gene's germline CDR1 is LGHDT and CDR2 YNNKEL (reference sequence). CDR3 DNA: TGTGCCAGCAGCCAACGTAGGGGGCTAAACTATGGCTACACCTTC. It translates to CASSQRRGLNYGYTF.

This clone occurred a few times. The chain recombines TRBV24-1 with TRBJ1-5; D not resolved. V lost 4 bases to trimming and J lost 1 base, with 4 bases between them. CDR1 KGHDR and CDR2 SFDVKD come from the germline V gene. The CDR3 has 13 amino acids. The CDR3 loop is CATSDDSNQPQHF. For the CDR3, the DNA is TGTGCCACCAGTGACGACAGCAATCAGCCCCAGCATTTT.

CDR3 DNA: TGTGCCAGCAGTTATCGACCCCGGGACAGGGATTCACCCCTCCACTTT. Its protein product is CASSYRPRDRDSPLHF. The rearrangement links TRBV6-9 to TRBJ1-6; the match to TRBD1 covers 9 bases. This CDR3 has 16 residues. Germline loops: CDR1 MNHGY, CDR2 SVAAGI. Losses at the gene ends were 2 bases for V and 8 bases for J; bases not matched to a gene: 7.

This clone has only a few counts. The chain couples TRBV12-3 or TRBV12-4 to TRBJ2-7; a possible D gene is TRBD1 (6 bases). The CDR3 is made up of 14 amino acids. Between the trimmed V and J ends, which lost 2 bases and 5 bases, there was a span of 13 bases. The CDR3 DNA is TGTGCCAGCAGTTTATTACAGGGTGGGCACGAGCAGTACTTC. It yields the protein CASSLLQGGHEQYF.

The chain is built from TRBV11-2 and TRBJ1-1; 7 bases agree with TRBD1. Germline CDR1 reads SGHAT; CDR2 reads FQNNGV. The length of the CDR3 is 13 residues. Trimming cost V 3 bases and J 3 bases; bases outside gene matches: 1. The DNA of the CDR3 is TGTGCCAGCAGCTTCGACAGGGACACTGAAGCTTTCTTT. It translates to CASSFDRDTEAFF. Using reference TRBV11-2 and TRBJ1-1 for the parts outside the CDR3, the full variable domain is EAGVAQSPRYKIIEKRQSVAFWCNPISGHATLYWYQQILGQGPKLLIQFQNNGVVDDSQLPKDRFSAERLKGVDSTLKIQPAKLEDSAVYLCASSFDRDTEAFFGQGTRLTVV.

The chain combines TRBV5-5 with TRBJ1-5, with TRBD1 identical over 9 bases. The CDR3 extends over 14 amino acids. Germline V CDR1 and CDR2: SGHKS, YYEKEE (reference sequence). V was clipped by 4 bases and J by 4 bases; unmatched bases: 3. CDR3 in amino acids: CASSPGTGNQPQHF. CDR3 DNA: TGTGCCAGCAGCCCTGGGACAGGGAATCAGCCCCAGCATTTT.

The chain has TRBV20-1 and TRBJ1-2, with 7 bases aligning to TRBD1. V lost 6 bases and J lost 2; bases outside the gene matches: 6. Germline CDR1 reads DFQATT; CDR2 reads SNEGSKA (reference sequence). CDR3 length: 13 residues. Here the CDR3 reads CSAVGTANYGYTF. The CDR3 region has the DNA TGCAGTGCGGTCGGGACAGCCAACTATGGCTACACCTTC.

This clone was observed a handful of times. The rearrangement joins TRBV6-5 to TRBJ1-5, with D hard to call. This CDR3 has 18 amino acids. With 3 bases removed from V and 0 bases from J, the gap between germline ends came to 18 bases. The germline V gene has CDR1 MNHEY and CDR2 SVGAGI. The CDR3 nucleotides read TGTGCCAGCAGTTATAGCCAACTAGGATTTTATAGCAATCAGCCCCAGCATTTT. This encodes CASSYSQLGFYSNQPQHF.

V is TRBV20-1 and J is TRBJ2-1, with D possibly called TRBD1 or TRBD2 (6 bases each). The germline gives CDR1 DFQATT, CDR2 SNEGSKA (reference sequence). CDR3 length equals 15 residues. The V end lost 3 bases, the J end lost 3 bases, and 15 bases lay between the germline ends. Here the CDR3 reads CSASKGGGRYNEQFF. CDR3 nucleotide sequence: TGCAGTGCTAGTAAGGGGGGTGGACGCTACAATGAGCAGTTCTTC.

The rearrangement joins TRBV6-5 to TRBJ1-6; no definite D call. V was pared by 2 bases and J by 6 bases, with 11 bases between. The CDR3 is made up of 15 amino acids. Germline CDR1 MNHEY, CDR2 SVGAGI. CDR3: CASSYEAGLNSPLHF. The CDR3 nucleotides are TGTGCCAGCAGTTACGAGGCAGGTCTTAATTCACCCCTCCACTTT.

This clone was seen more than once but under ten times. No conserved phenylalanine or tryptophan ends this CDR3, so it is likely a read error. The rearrangement uses TRBV6-1 and TRBJ1-1, with no clear D. In germline, CDR1 is MNHNS, CDR2 SASEGT. The length of the CDR3 is 16 residues. V was shortened by 4 bases and J by 1 base, with 16 bases between the two germline ends. The CDR3: CASSGKWAAPNTEAFL. In DNA, the CDR3 is TGTGCCAGCAGTGGAAAATGGGCAGCACCGAACACTGAAGCTTTCCTT.

The rearrangement joins TRBV11-1 to TRBJ2-1; 15 positions agree with TRBD2. The V segment lost 2 bases and the J segment 5 bases; nucleotides outside the gene matches: 7. Germline V gene data show CDR1 as SGHAT and CDR2 as FQDESV (reference sequence). The CDR3 has 18 residues. CDR3 nucleotide sequence: TGTGCCAGCAGCTTACTTCCGGGACTAGCGGGAGGAGACAATGAGCAGTTCTTC. It encodes CASSLLPGLAGGDNEQFF.